This paragraph reports one TCR beta chain. Its target is not known. Naive CD8 cells, CD45RO-negative and positively selected for CCR7, excluded terminally differentiated effector memory CD45RA+ cells. The genomic DNA of each subset was split evenly across several immunoSEQ plates. Using immunoSEQ multiplex PCR, the repertoire was profiled, and TCRdb retains in-frame clones only, with some absent. The sample gives around 1.9 million clones, approximately 94% of which show up once; more than 1.5% is in the top ten. The data belong to a study of shared clonotypes between healthy human individuals. Study outcomes and limitations: Clonotypes shared by all four sorted-subset donors had higher generation probabilities than non-shared clonotypes. The low donor count limited represented genetic and exposure-history diversity.

Germline V gene sequence: CDR1 LGHNA, CDR2 YSLEER. The V and J ends lost 1 base and 4 bases respectively, with 7 bases between them. CDR3 size: 13 residues. V is TRBV4-3 and J is TRBJ2-5, with D possibly TRBD2 on 5 matching bases. The source is a man aged 18 to 30 in good health. Some clones in this sample may be carry-over from other donors' samples. The sequenced material came from naive CD8+ T cells from PBMCs. In DNA form, the CDR3 reads TGCGCCAGCAGCCAAGCCGCGGGAGAGACCCAGTACTTC. This gives the protein CASSQAAGETQYF.